This TCR beta chain is from a study of blood T cell repertoires in COVID-19 (dated by TCRdb to 2018 to 2020). Some background on the complete study: Samples covering the acute and convalescent phases of COVID-19 were provided by collaborators in the United States, Italy and Spain. Subjects who had been exposed to COVID-19, were actively infected with it, or had recovered from it provided the deeply sampled blood TCRbeta repertoires that made up the dataset. The prospective study material was composed of cDNA or gDNA derived from T cells, B-cell-depleted T cells, or PBMCs. Sample metadata almost always included a de-identified subject ID, COVID-19 status, age in years and sex. Samples were obtained from the ongoing ImmuneRACE study (first 160 participants) and from over a thousand subjects provided by 6 global collaborators. Where available, HLA class I and class II types were taken from metadata supplied by the sample provider and were not determined by assay-based typing. The repertoires were released in a freely available public database meant as a resource for research on the immune response to SARS-CoV-2.

V trim: 3 bases; J trim: 6 bases; unmatched bases: 8. Reading the germline V gene gives CDR1 SGDLS and CDR2 YYNGEE. Measured from the cysteine to the phenylalanine, the CDR3 is 15 residues long. Of the read, only the CDR3 DNA is kept; its 45 bases are in frame from base 1. This clone has only a few counts. Its antigen target is currently unknown. Base quality data are lacking; no much larger clone is found one base away. What the authors observed across the whole study: The amount of clinical and demographic metadata varied by source and participant and was provided uncurated.

TCRbeta CDR3 regions were amplified from genomic DNA by means of the immunoSEQ Assay, a bias-controlled multiplex PCR. The authors processed their data as follows. Within the assay, amplification of reference gene primers was used to estimate how many nucleated cells each sample contained. To quantify the absolute abundance of each unique TCRbeta CDR3 rearrangement, sequence reads were collapsed and filtered. For each sample, productive Simpson clonality was calculated as the square root of Simpson's diversity index across productive rearrangements. TCRdb took over this immuneACCESS table, retaining in-frame rearrangements with V and J assigned. Such tables are incomplete; in checked studies, under half of the missing clones stem from an unresolved V gene, and the remainder is unexplained. That table supplies the V and J calls and clone size; D and trimming were determined from the DNA. The sample data list over 85,000 clones, and approximately 90% of these were observed just once. The ten top clones hold roughly 2% of the sample.

Collaborating institutions collected whole blood in K2EDTA tubes following their own protocols. For TCRbeta analysis, collaborator samples were shipped as frozen whole blood, as isolated PBMCs, or as DNA extracted from either sample type. The sequence derives from a man aged 50-59 years with active COVID-19. Material for sequencing was peripheral blood. The chain couples TRBV9 to TRBJ1-4; a stretch of 7 junction bases matches TRBD1. The CDR3 region has the sequence CASSASTGSYEKLFF. The nucleotides are TGTGCCAGCAGCGCCTCGACAGGGTCGTATGAAAAACTGTTTTTT.